The 30 T cell receptor beta chains in this list originate from one sample, sequenced in a study of blood T cell repertoires in COVID-19. Here immunoSEQ multiplex PCR was the method, and the copy in TCRdb shows in-frame clones only, minus some. The repertoire holds about 200,000 clones, with 80% to 90% as singletons. The sequencing input was PBMCs or T cells enriched from blood (not recorded which). All receptors derive from a woman aged 18-29 years who had recovered from COVID-19.

The CDR3 region is CASSLEGPSGNTIYF. CDR3 DNA: TGCGCCAGCAGCTTGGAGGGGCCCTCAGGAAACACCATATATTTT. The V gene is TRBV5-1, the J gene TRBJ1-3; weak D call: TRBD1 (5 bases). The V and J ends lost 0 bases and 4 bases respectively, with 11 bases between them. Germline V gene lookup returns CDR1 SGHRS and CDR2 YFSETQ. This CDR3 spans 15 amino acids. Full variable domain (remainder filled in from reference TRBV5-1 and TRBJ1-3): KAGVTQTPRYLIKTRGQQVTLSCSPISGHRSVSWYQQTPGQGLQFLFEYFSETQRNKGNFPGRFSGRQFSNSRSEMNVSTLELGDSALYLCASSLEGPSGNTIYFGEGSWLTVV.

The chain couples TRBV12-5 to TRBJ2-7; TRBD1 aligns across 8 bases. The germline V gene encodes CDR1 LGHNT and CDR2 FRNRAP. The trim removed 0 bases at V and 4 bases at J, leaving 11 bases unmatched. CDR3 size: 17 residues. This chain's CDR3 is CASGLVRSSQGGYEQYF. CDR3 DNA sequence: TGTGCTAGTGGTTTGGTACGGAGTTCACAGGGGGGATACGAGCAGTACTTC.

The chain is built from TRBV5-1 and TRBJ2-4, with 10 bases identical to TRBD1. The V and J ends lost 4 bases and 0 bases, in that order; junction bases with no gene match: 7. Germline CDR1 and CDR2: SGHRS and YFSETQ. This CDR3 region has 17 residues. The CDR3 nucleotides are TGCGCCAGCAGCAGGGGACAGGGGAATGAAGCCAAAAACATTCAGTACTTC. It is translated as CASSRGQGNEAKNIQYF.

The chain recombines TRBV6-5 with TRBJ1-1; D call uncertain. The germline gives CDR1 MNHEY, CDR2 SVGAGI. The CDR3 is made up of 14 amino acids. Trimming removed 5 bases from V and 1 base from J, with 11 bases in between. The CDR3 coding sequence is TGTGCCAGCAGTCCCGGTGGAGGGAACACTGAAGCTTTCTTT. It is translated as CASSPGGGNTEAFF.

This chain links TRBV7-9 with TRBJ1-5; 8 nucleotides agree with TRBD1. V trimming: 3 bases; J trimming: 4 bases; junction bases outside the gene matches: 5. Germline V gene data show CDR1 as SEHNR and CDR2 as FQNEAQ (reference sequence). The CDR3 sequence is 15 residues long. CDR3 coding DNA: TGTGCCAGCAGCTTGGGGGGACAGGCGAATCAGCCCCAGCATTTT. This translates into CASSLGGQANQPQHF. Together with reference TRBV7-9 and TRBJ1-5, the CDR3 gives the full variable domain: DTGVSQNPRHKITKRGQNVTFRCDPISEHNRLYWYRQTLGQGPEFLTYFQNEAQLEKSRLLSDRFSAERPKGSFSTLEIQRTEQGDSAMYLCASSLGGQANQPQHFGDGTRLSIL.

CDR3 in amino acids: CASRQGAYEQYF. The CDR3 nucleotides are TGTGCCAGCAGACAGGGGGCCTACGAGCAGTACTTC. The rearrangement links TRBV12-3 or TRBV12-4 to TRBJ2-7; 8 positions agree with TRBD1. After removal of 6 bases from V and 2 bases from J, the junction contained 0 bases not matched to a gene. The length of the CDR3 is 12 residues.

This chain links TRBV7-6 with TRBJ2-1; D not resolved. Germline V gives CDR1 SGHVS, CDR2 FNYEAQ. The germline V and J ends were trimmed by 3 bases and 5 bases, with 5 bases remaining between them. This CDR3 spans 12 amino acids. CDR3 region: CASSLADNEQFF. The DNA for the CDR3 is TGTGCCAGCAGCTTGGCAGACAATGAGCAGTTCTTC.

The CDR3 DNA reads as TGTGCCAGCAGACCAAAGAACAGGGGCTACTCTGGAAACACCATATATTTT. Its translation: CASRPKNRGYSGNTIYF. The J gene is TRBJ1-3, the V gene TRBV3-1 (or the pseudogene TRBV3-2); TRBD1 agrees at 7 bases. Germline CDR1 and CDR2: LGHDT and YNNKEL (reference sequence). V shed 6 bases, J shed 0 bases, and the junction held 11 bases outside the gene matches. This CDR3 has 17 amino acids.

The V and J genes are TRBV6-5 and TRBJ1-3; D is possibly TRBD1 (6 bases). CDR1 is MNHEY, CDR2 SVGAGI, per germline. V was pared by 6 bases and J by 0 bases, with 12 bases between. The CDR3 contains 15 residues. The CDR3 DNA follows: TGTGCCAGCAGAAGTGACAGGTCCTCTGGAAACACCATATATTTT. Translated, it gives CASRSDRSSGNTIYF.

The rearrangement joins TRBV23-1 to TRBJ1-2, with TRBD1 as a possible D gene (6 bases). TRBV23-1 is recorded as an ORF, its role being uncertain. Trimming pared 0 bases from V and 8 bases from J, leaving 13 bases between. The CDR3 consists of 14 residues. CDR3 in amino acids: CASSQSRGGIGYTF. The CDR3 DNA sequence: TGCGCCAGCAGTCAATCCAGGGGCGGAATAGGCTACACCTTC.

This chain uses TRBV6-1 with TRBJ1-5, with TRBD1 as a possible D gene (5 bases). V lost 2 bases and J lost 1, with 18 bases in between. The CDR3 covers 18 residues. Germline CDR1 reads MNHNS; CDR2 reads SASEGT. CDR3 protein: CASSELRAGPGSNQPQHF. For the CDR3, the DNA is TGTGCCAGCAGTGAACTCAGGGCAGGGCCTGGAAGCAATCAGCCCCAGCATTTT.

The rearrangement links TRBV27 to TRBJ1-5; no clear D gene. The V and J ends lost 5 bases and 6 bases respectively, with 23 bases between them. This CDR3 region has 17 residues. Germline CDR1 MNHEY, CDR2 SMNVEV (reference sequence). The DNA of the CDR3 is TGTGCCAGCAGTCCCCAGAGCGGGGAGGTTTTAGGTCAGCCCCAGCATTTT. It yields the protein CASSPQSGEVLGQPQHF.

The chain carries TRBV29-1 and TRBJ1-3; D not certain. With 2 bases removed from V and 1 base from J, the gap between germline ends came to 9 bases. CDR1 and CDR2 from the germline V gene are SQVTM and ANQGSEA. This CDR3 has 14 residues. The chain's CDR3 is CSVELPLSGNTIYF. CDR3 DNA sequence: TGCAGCGTTGAACTCCCCCTATCTGGAAACACCATATATTTT.

The chain uses TRBV5-1 and TRBJ1-2, with 7 bases lining up with TRBD1. Per germline, CDR1 SGHRS and CDR2 YFSETQ. V was clipped by 2 bases and J by 7 bases; unmatched bases: 5. This CDR3 comprises 13 residues. In nucleotides, the CDR3 is TGCGCCAGCAGCTTAGGGGGCGCTAGTGGCTACACCTTC. This translates into CASSLGGASGYTF. Full variable domain (rest looked up from reference TRBV5-1 and TRBJ1-2): KAGVTQTPRYLIKTRGQQVTLSCSPISGHRSVSWYQQTPGQGLQFLFEYFSETQRNKGNFPGRFSGRQFSNSRSEMNVSTLELGDSALYLCASSLGGASGYTFGSGTRLTVV.

This clone was detected once. The chain carries TRBV5-1 and TRBJ2-1, with a weak D call TRBD2 (7 bases). Looked up from germline, CDR1 is SGHRS and CDR2 is YFSETQ. V was clipped by 0 bases and J by 7 bases, with 14 bases between them. CDR3 length: 15 residues. The chain's CDR3 is CASSLGGGGRNEQFF. The CDR3 nucleotides read TGCGCCAGCAGCTTGGGAGGGGGGGGCCGGAATGAGCAGTTCTTC.

The chain is built from TRBV4-1 and TRBJ2-2; D may be TRBD1 (6 bases). The length of the CDR3 is 14 residues. V lost 2 bases and J lost 4, with 8 bases in between. Per germline, CDR1 MGHRA and CDR2 YSYEKL. CDR3 residues: CASSQQGRTGELFF. Here the CDR3 DNA reads TGCGCCAGCAGCCAACAGGGGCGCACCGGGGAGCTGTTTTTT.

The chain carries TRBV7-2 and TRBJ2-6; no clear D gene. The V gene lost 0 bases and the J gene lost 1 base, with 7 bases spanning the gap. Germline lookup yields CDR1 SGHTA and CDR2 FQGNSA. This CDR3 contains 16 residues. CDR3: CASSLAGLSGANVLTF. Written as DNA, the CDR3 is TGTGCCAGCAGCTTAGCTGGCCTGTCTGGGGCCAACGTCCTGACTTTC.

The V gene is TRBV4-1, the J gene TRBJ2-5; 10 nucleotides line up with TRBD1. This CDR3 is built from 17 residues. CDR1 and CDR2 (germline): MGHRA, YSYEKL. V lost 1 base, J lost 5 bases, and 10 bases stayed unmatched. CDR3 sequence: CASSQVEGTGDFETQYF. The CDR3 DNA reads as TGCGCCAGCAGCCAAGTTGAAGGGACAGGGGATTTTGAGACCCAGTACTTC.

The count of this clone is one. The chain links TRBV5-1 to TRBJ1-4; weak D call: TRBD1 (6 bases). Between the trimmed V and J ends, which lost 4 bases and 3 bases, there was a span of 13 bases. This CDR3 contains 15 residues. The germline CDR1 and CDR2 sequences are SGHRS and YFSETQ. CDR3 nucleotide sequence: TGCGCCAGCAGCGAACAGGGCGTCTCTAATGAAAAACTGTTTTTT. Translating gives CASSEQGVSNEKLFF.

A single count supports this clone. This rearrangement joins TRBV7-9 to TRBJ2-5; 12 bases match TRBD2. Looked up from germline, CDR1 is SEHNR and CDR2 is FQNEAQ (reference sequence). The J segment lost 3 bases and the V segment lost 4 bases, leaving 6 bases of the junction unmatched. The CDR3 has 16 residues. The CDR3 DNA sequence: TGTGCCAGCAGCTCCTCTAGCGGGGGGGCGAAAGAGACCCAGTACTTC. Translated: CASSSSSGGAKETQYF.

The rearrangement joins TRBV9 to TRBJ2-1, with TRBD2 matching 11 bases. CDR3 size: 15 residues. Germline CDR1 is SGDLS and CDR2 is YYNGEE. Trimming cost V 4 bases and J 9 bases; bases outside gene matches: 9. CDR3 protein: CASSSDSGGAAEQFF. The CDR3 nucleotides are TGTGCCAGCAGCTCCGATAGCGGGGGGGCCGCTGAGCAGTTCTTC.

This clone has a single count. This chain uses TRBV13 with TRBJ2-3; 16 bases map to TRBD2. The J segment lost 4 bases and the V segment lost 5 bases, leaving 9 bases of the junction unmatched. Germline CDR1 and CDR2: PRHDT and FYEKMQ (reference sequence). The CDR3 is 18 residues long. DNA for the CDR3: TGTGCCAGCAGCCTTGGGACTAGCGGGGGGGCCGGGGCAGATACGCAGTATTTT. Amino acids: CASSLGTSGGAGADTQYF. Combining the CDR3 with reference TRBV13 and TRBJ2-3 gives the whole variable domain AAGVIQSPRHLIKEKRETATLKCYPIPRHDTVYWYQQGPGQDPQFLISFYEKMQSDKGSIPDRFSAQQFSDYHSELNMSSLELGDSALYFCASSLGTSGGAGADTQYFGPGTRLTVL.

This clone was detected only once. The chain combines TRBV7-9 with TRBJ1-3; perhaps TRBD1 as D (5 bases). With 5 bases removed from V and 10 bases from J, the gap between germline ends came to 15 bases. The CDR3 consists of 13 residues. Germline assignment: CDR1 SEHNR and CDR2 FQNEAQ (reference sequence). The CDR3 reads CASSPVGLFTIYF. In DNA form, the CDR3 reads TGTGCCAGCAGCCCTGTGGGGCTCTTTACCATATATTTT. Variable domain in full (rest from reference TRBV7-9 and TRBJ1-3): DTGVSQNPRHKITKRGQNVTFRCDPISEHNRLYWYRQTLGQGPEFLTYFQNEAQLEKSRLLSDRFSAERPKGSFSTLEIQRTEQGDSAMYLCASSPVGLFTIYFGEGSWLTVV.

V usage is TRBV27 and J usage is TRBJ2-7, with D possibly matching TRBD2 (5 bases). Trimming took 2 bases from V and 4 from J, leaving 9 bases between them. The germline V gene has CDR1 MNHEY and CDR2 SMNVEV (reference sequence). There are 13 residues in the CDR3. The chain's CDR3 is CASSLGWEYEQYF. CDR3 DNA: TGTGCCAGCAGTTTAGGGTGGGAGTACGAGCAGTACTTC.

In this sample, this clone turned up once. In nucleotides, the CDR3 is TGCGCCAGCAGCTTACAGGACTCTGGGGCCAACGTCCTGACTTTC. Translating it yields CASSLQDSGANVLTF. This rearrangement joins TRBV5-1 to TRBJ2-6, with D tentatively TRBD1 (5 bases). The CDR3 is 15 amino acids. The germline gives CDR1 SGHRS, CDR2 YFSETQ. V was cut by 2 bases and J by 0 bases, with 6 bases left in between.

This chain connects TRBV3-1 (or the pseudogene TRBV3-2) to TRBJ1-4; TRBD1 might be the D (6 bases). The V gene's germline CDR1 is LGHDT and CDR2 YNNKEL (reference sequence). V was clipped by 4 bases and J by 2 bases, with 11 bases between them. The CDR3 length is 15 residues. In DNA form, the CDR3 reads TGTGCCAGCAGCCCCGGACAGTCCACTAATGAAAAACTGTTTTTT. Protein product: CASSPGQSTNEKLFF.

CDR3 DNA: TGTGCCAGCAGTCTCCGCCGTTTGCGCGATCCTTACGAGCAGTACTTC. Its protein is CASSLRRLRDPYEQYF. This sequence joins TRBV28 and TRBJ2-7; no reliable D call. Per germline, CDR1 MDHEN and CDR2 SYDVKM. The CDR3 has 16 residues. The V gene lost 5 bases and the J gene lost 4 bases, with 21 bases spanning the gap.

V usage is TRBV7-9 and J usage is TRBJ1-2, with D tentatively TRBD1 (6 bases). Germline CDR1 reads SEHNR; CDR2 reads FQNEAQ (reference sequence). The CDR3 covers 15 residues. The ends were cut back, 5 bases at V and 4 bases at J, with 17 bases in the middle. The DNA of the CDR3 is TGTGCCAGCAGCAAAGAGGCAGGGGATCCCTATGGCTACACCTTC. It is translated as CASSKEAGDPYGYTF.

The chain combines TRBV9 with TRBJ1-1, with 7 bases identical to TRBD1. CDR3 length: 15 residues. The V and J ends lost 3 bases and 7 bases, in that order; junction bases with no gene match: 12. The germline V gene encodes CDR1 SGDLS and CDR2 YYNGEE. The CDR3 nucleotides are TGTGCCAGCAGCGCACCAAACCAGGGGGTCCTTGAAGCTTTCTTT. Translating gives CASSAPNQGVLEAFF.

This clone showed up just a few times. The genes are TRBV27 and TRBJ1-2; D is perhaps TRBD1 (6 bases). Germline V lookup: CDR1 MNHEY, CDR2 SMNVEV (reference sequence). Trimming removed 3 bases from V and 7 bases from J, with 15 bases in between. The CDR3 length is 14 residues. In DNA, the CDR3 is TGTGCCAGCAGTTTTACAGGGAGTCCGGGTGGCTACACCTTC. It translates to CASSFTGSPGGYTF.